A single sample gave rise to the 28 T cell receptor beta chains below, sequenced in a study of CD8 T cells in Susac syndrome. cDNA came from roughly 0.5 to 1 ug RNA primed by random hexamers. A single record per CDR3 protein comes from TCRdb applying MiXCR to the immunoSEQ multiplex PCR reads. The sample holds 250,000 to 300,000 distinct CDR3 sequences; about 85% are singletons and the top ten take about 0.11%. Material for sequencing was CD8+ T cells from PBMCs. The receptors were gathered from a human donor with multiple sclerosis.

The genes are TRBV7-8 and TRBJ1-2, with 9 bases fitting TRBD1. V gave up 0 bases and J gave up 7 bases; unmatched junction bases: 12. This CDR3 has 17 amino acids. Per the germline V gene, CDR1 is SGHVS and CDR2 is FQNEAQ. CDR3 DNA: TGTGCCAGCAGCTTAGCGCCGGGGACAGGGAAACTTTCTGGCTACACCTTC. Translation: CASSLAPGTGKLSGYTF.

The rearrangement links TRBV19 to TRBJ2-2; either TRBD1 or TRBD2 may supply D (6 bases each). Trimming left V 10 bases short and J 6 bases short, with 21 bases between. Germline V gene data show CDR1 as LNHDA and CDR2 as SQIVND (reference sequence). This CDR3 comprises 15 residues. DNA for the CDR3: TGTGCCACCGCAGGGGCGGGGTTGGTACCCGGGGAGCTGTTTTTT. Amino acid sequence: CATAGAGLVPGELFF.

The chain combines TRBV6-4 with TRBJ2-1; 12 bases align to TRBD2. Germline V gene data show CDR1 as MRHNA and CDR2 as SNTAGT. J was trimmed by 2 bases and V by 6 bases; bases with no gene match: 5. The CDR3 is made up of 16 amino acids. CDR3 DNA sequence: TGTGCCAGCAGGCGACTAGCGGGGGTTACCTACAATGAGCAGTTCTTC. As protein: CASRRLAGVTYNEQFF.

The rearrangement uses TRBV20-1 and TRBJ1-5, with D maybe TRBD1 (5 bases). Germline CDR1 is DFQATT and CDR2 is SNEGSKA (reference sequence). Trimming removed 4 bases from V and 7 bases from J, with 11 bases in between. This CDR3 has 12 amino acids. Written as DNA, the CDR3 is TGCAGTGCTATGACAGAATTACAGCCCCAGCATTTT. It specifies CSAMTELQPQHF.

The chain has TRBV25-1 and TRBJ1-5; tentatively, D is TRBD1 (5 bases). V lost 7 bases and J 5 bases, leaving 15 bases between the germline ends. Germline V CDR1 and CDR2: MGHDK, SYGVNS. The CDR3 has 14 amino acids. The CDR3 DNA reads TGTGCCAGCACGGGAGGAGGGACGGATCAGCCCCAGCATTTT. This sequence encodes CASTGGGTDQPQHF.

This chain uses TRBV29-1 with TRBJ2-1; D possibly uses TRBD1 or TRBD2 (6 bases each). There are 13 residues in the CDR3. Germline assignment: CDR1 SQVTM and CDR2 ANQGSEA. Trimming stripped 4 bases from V and 8 bases from J, with 15 bases between. CDR3 DNA sequence: TGCAGCGTTGGCAATCAGGGGAGGCATGAGCAGTTCTTC. Protein sequence: CSVGNQGRHEQFF.

The gene calls are TRBV29-1 and TRBJ1-1, with D maybe TRBD1 (6 bases). The germline V gene has CDR1 SQVTM and CDR2 ANQGSEA. CDR3 length: 12 residues. V lost 5 bases, J lost 3 bases, and 10 bases lay in between. CDR3 in DNA: TGCAGCGTTCGTCCAGGGGACACTGAAGCTTTCTTT. Translated, it gives CSVRPGDTEAFF.

The CDR3 DNA reads as TGTGCCAGCAGTTTTTTGGAAACCGGGGAGCTGTTTTTT. It encodes CASSFLETGELFF. The chain links TRBV28 to TRBJ2-2; unclear D gene. The germline gives CDR1 MDHEN, CDR2 SYDVKM. The CDR3 is made up of 13 amino acids. Trimming stripped 3 bases from V and 5 bases from J, with 7 bases between.

The chain recombines TRBV29-1 with TRBJ2-7; TRBD1 or TRBD2 may be the D gene (6 bases each). Trimming took 6 bases from V and 5 from J, leaving 23 bases between them. This CDR3 is 15 amino acids long. Per germline, CDR1 SQVTM and CDR2 ANQGSEA. In DNA, the CDR3 is TGCAGCGTGGCGTATCGGGGGCGCGTCTACCACGAGCAGTACTTC. Encoded protein: CSVAYRGRVYHEQYF.

The chain combines TRBV11-2 with TRBJ2-1; the match to TRBD1 covers 7 bases. Unmatched junction bases numbered 6, after V lost 1 base and J lost 15 bases. Germline V gene sequence: CDR1 SGHAT, CDR2 FQNNGV. This CDR3 is 12 amino acids long. As DNA, the CDR3 is TGTGCCAGCAGCTTAGGTGGACAGGCGGGGTTCTTC. Amino acid sequence: CASSLGGQAGFF.

The V gene is TRBV27, the J gene TRBJ1-1; D is uncertain. This CDR3 spans 13 amino acids. The germline V and J ends were trimmed by 4 bases and 1 base, with 7 bases remaining between them. Germline V gene sequence: CDR1 MNHEY, CDR2 SMNVEV (reference sequence). CDR3 amino acids: CASSYTANTEAFF. The CDR3 DNA follows: TGTGCCAGCAGTTACACGGCGAACACTGAAGCTTTCTTT.

The DNA of the CDR3 is TGTGCCAGCAGTGAAGATGCTGGGAGGCACCAGCCCCAGCATTTT. Its translation is CASSEDAGRHQPQHF. This sequence joins TRBV6-1 and TRBJ1-5; no clear D. Trimming pared 1 base from V and 7 bases from J, leaving 14 bases between. Germline V CDR1 and CDR2: MNHNS, SASEGT. The CDR3 is made up of 15 amino acids.

This clonotype came up once. This chain's CDR3 is CASSQNLAGVLETQYF. CDR3 in DNA: TGTGCCAGCAGCCAAAACCTAGCGGGAGTTTTGGAGACCCAGTACTTC. This rearrangement joins TRBV7-8 to TRBJ2-5, with 10 bases fitting TRBD2. J was trimmed by 5 bases and V by 5 bases; bases with no gene match: 11. The length of the CDR3 is 16 residues. Per the germline V gene, CDR1 is SGHVS and CDR2 is FQNEAQ.

This chain connects TRBV7-9 to TRBJ2-5; D remains unclear. CDR1 and CDR2 (germline): SEHNR, FQNEAQ (reference sequence). The CDR3 loop spans 17 amino acids. Deletions cut 1 base from V and 4 bases from J, with 19 bases between. The CDR3 here is CASSLGIEPMRPETQYF. As DNA, the CDR3 is TGTGCCAGCAGCTTAGGTATTGAACCGATGCGTCCAGAGACCCAGTACTTC.

The chain has TRBV3-1 and TRBJ2-4; perhaps TRBD1 as D (6 bases). The V end was cut by 1 base, the J end by 0 bases, with 13 bases between. CDR1 is LGHDT and CDR2 is YNNKEL in the germline V gene (reference sequence). The CDR3 covers 17 residues. The CDR3 here is CASSQVPRTVAKNIQYF. As DNA, the CDR3 is TGTGCCAGCAGCCAAGTTCCCCGGACAGTAGCCAAAAACATTCAGTACTTC.

This clonotype has only one observation. The chain has TRBV9 and TRBJ1-5; D is possibly TRBD1 (5 bases). This CDR3 contains 14 residues. The germline gives CDR1 SGDLS, CDR2 YYNGEE. The germline V and J ends were trimmed by 0 bases and 3 bases, with 7 bases remaining between them. The CDR3 nucleotides are TGTGCCAGCAGCGTAGGGGGGAACAATCAGCCCCAGCATTTT. It specifies CASSVGGNNQPQHF.

V is TRBV14 and J is TRBJ2-3, with D possibly TRBD2 on 5 matching bases. Trimming took off 4 bases at V and 4 bases at J, with 15 bases between the two ends. The CDR3 spans 15 residues. Germline CDR1 and CDR2: SGHDN and FVKESK. CDR3 sequence reads: CASSRRGRAADTQYF. In nucleotides, the CDR3 is TGTGCCAGCAGCCGTAGAGGGCGGGCGGCAGATACGCAGTATTTT.

In DNA, the CDR3 is TGTGCCAGCAGCTTGGAACTAGCGGGAGGGTTCCAGTTCTTC. This sequence encodes CASSLELAGGFQFF. The gene calls are TRBV5-4 and TRBJ2-1; 13 bases are a match to TRBD2. The CDR3 is 14 amino acids. V lost 0 bases to trimming and J lost 13 bases; unmatched junction nucleotides: 4. CDR1 SGHNT and CDR2 YYREEE come from the germline V gene (reference sequence). Full variable domain (remainder filled in from reference TRBV5-4 and TRBJ2-1): ETGVTQSPTHLIKTRGQQVTLRCSSQSGHNTVSWYQQALGQGPQFIFQYYREEENGRGNFPPRFSGLQFPNYSSELNVNALELDDSALYLCASSLELAGGFQFFGPGTRLTVL.

This clonotype was detected once. J is TRBJ2-1 and V is TRBV30; 10 nucleotides align to TRBD2. After removal of 1 base from V and 1 base from J, the junction contained 10 bases not matched to a gene. CDR1 GTSNPN and CDR2 SVGIG come from the germline V gene (reference sequence). The CDR3 extends over 18 amino acids. The DNA for the CDR3 is TGTGCCTGGAGTGATAGCGGGAGGCTCTCAAGGTCCTACAATGAGCAGTTCTTC. Protein product: CAWSDSGRLSRSYNEQFF.

This clonotype has a single count. The V gene is TRBV12-3 or TRBV12-4, the J gene TRBJ2-2, with D uncertain. The V and J ends lost 8 bases and 7 bases respectively, with 8 bases between them. The length of the CDR3 is 11 residues. The CDR3 loop is CASRSGGELFF. In DNA, the CDR3 is TGTGCCAGCCGGTCTGGCGGGGAGCTGTTTTTT.

This chain links TRBV6-5 with TRBJ2-7, with 9 bases fitting TRBD1. Germline V gene sequence: CDR1 MNHEY, CDR2 SVGAGI. CDR3 length equals 15 residues. V dropped 6 bases and J dropped 6; count of bases not matched to a gene: 12. In nucleotides, the CDR3 is TGTGCCAGCAGCCAGGGACAGGGTGGTTCGCTCGAGCAGTACTTC. Amino acid sequence: CASSQGQGGSLEQYF.

The CDR3 is CASSLRGRAKVDTQYF. CDR3 sequence (DNA): TGTGCCAGCAGTTTACGCGGGAGGGCCAAGGTAGATACGCAGTATTTT. This rearrangement joins TRBV28 to TRBJ2-3, with TRBD2 matching over 9 bases. CDR1 and CDR2 (germline): MDHEN, SYDVKM. The length of the CDR3 is 16 residues. With V trimmed by 2 bases and J by 5 bases, 8 bases remained unmatched.

The chain employs TRBV5-4 and TRBJ1-2; D gene unclear. CDR1 is SGHNT and CDR2 is YYREEE in the germline V gene (reference sequence). The V end was cut by 0 bases, the J end by 2 bases, with 11 bases between. The length of the CDR3 is 15 residues. CDR3 sequence: CASSLASGLNYGYTF. The CDR3 coding sequence is TGTGCCAGCAGCTTGGCTTCCGGACTAAACTATGGCTACACCTTC. The full variable domain, completed using reference TRBV5-4 and TRBJ1-2, is ETGVTQSPTHLIKTRGQQVTLRCSSQSGHNTVSWYQQALGQGPQFIFQYYREEENGRGNFPPRFSGLQFPNYSSELNVNALELDDSALYLCASSLASGLNYGYTFGSGTRLTVV.

This clonotype was recorded only once. J is TRBJ1-3 and V is TRBV7-9, with 7 nucleotides matching TRBD1. CDR3 length: 12 amino acids. Germline CDR1 reads SEHNR; CDR2 reads FQNEAQ (reference sequence). Germline trimming cut 5 bases from V and 8 bases from J; bases unmatched to any gene: 3. CDR3 nucleotide sequence: TGTGCCAGCAGCCGACAGGGACACACCATATATTTT. Residues: CASSRQGHTIYF.

The genes are TRBV27 and TRBJ1-1; 7 nucleotides align to TRBD1. CDR1 MNHEY and CDR2 SMNVEV come from the germline V gene (reference sequence). Trimming removed 8 bases from V and 2 bases from J; junction bases left unmatched: 11. The CDR3 loop spans 15 amino acids. The CDR3 sequence: CASHEGAGGNTEAFF. CDR3 in DNA: TGTGCCAGCCACGAGGGGGCCGGGGGCAACACTGAAGCTTTCTTT.

V is TRBV11-1 and J is TRBJ1-1; 7 positions match TRBD1. CDR1 and CDR2 (germline): SGHAT, FQDESV (reference sequence). V shed 6 bases, J shed 1 base, and the junction held 23 bases outside the gene matches. The CDR3 extends over 20 amino acids. CDR3 sequence (DNA): TGTGCCAGCAGACTAACTACAGGGGATGGAGGGATGATAGGGAACACTGAAGCTTTCTTT. It specifies CASRLTTGDGGMIGNTEAFF.

This clonotype is a singleton in its sample. V usage is TRBV29-1 and J usage is TRBJ2-1; TRBD1 agrees at 8 bases. Germline V lookup: CDR1 SQVTM, CDR2 ANQGSEA. CDR3 length: 14 residues. Trimming at V came to 7 bases and at J to 4 bases, leaving 9 bases not matched to a gene. CDR3 DNA: TGCAGCGCCGAAGGCAGGGGGCGTTACAATGAGCAGTTCTTC. It translates to CSAEGRGRYNEQFF.

V and J are TRBV6-5 and TRBJ1-1, with a tentative D call TRBD1 (6 bases). The CDR3 spans 12 residues. The germline V gene has CDR1 MNHEY and CDR2 SVGAGI. Trimming stripped 2 bases from V and 7 bases from J, with 8 bases between. The CDR3 reads CASSYGGSEAFF. The CDR3 nucleotides read TGTGCCAGCAGTTACGGGGGCAGTGAAGCTTTCTTT.